These T cell receptor beta chains were read from a single sample in a study of beta chain features in type 1 diabetes. Produced via immunoSEQ multiplex PCR; TCRdb's table is partial and in-frame only. The sample contains hundreds of thousands of clones, roughly 11% of which appear only once. Sequencing was performed on naive CD4+ T cells from blood. These TCRs come from a woman younger than 45 in good health. The CDR3 runs from the conserved cysteine through the conserved F or W. The D gene is left open where the match is weak. The size field is filled for only some rows; it gives once, few, many or a size class.

>NA|TRBJ2-5|TRBV7-9|NA
CASSTGPTEGAQYF
TGTGCCAGCAGCACTGGACCTACGGAGGGGGCTCAGTACTTC
>NA|TRBJ2-4|TRBV18|few
CASSPLPRTQGSTKNIQYF
TGTGCCAGCTCACCACTACCTAGGACCCAGGGCTCAACCAAAAACATTCAGTACTTC
>TRBD1|TRBJ2-5|TRBV11-2|few
CASSHGQGHNQETQYF
TGTGCCAGCAGCCACGGACAGGGGCACAACCAAGAGACCCAGTACTTC
>TRBD1|TRBJ2-5|TRBV5-6|NA
CASSARTGAGETQYF
TGTGCCAGCAGCGCCCGGACAGGGGCAGGCGAGACCCAGTACTTC
>NA|TRBJ2-2|TRBV5-8|NA
CASSPVWSAGELFF
TGTGCCAGCAGCCCGGTCTGGAGCGCCGGGGAGCTGTTTTTT
>NA|TRBJ2-5|TRBV5-1|NA
CASSPLQGMGTQYF
TGCGCCAGCAGCCCCCTACAGGGAATGGGGACCCAGTACTTC
>NA|TRBJ2-5|TRBV11-2|few
CASSASVRETQYF
TGTGCCAGCAGTGCTAGTGTGCGGGAGACCCAGTACTTC
>NA|TRBJ2-2|TRBV15|few
CATSYGVGGAGELFF
TGTGCCACCAGCTATGGGGTAGGGGGAGCCGGGGAGCTGTTTTTT
>NA|TRBJ2-1|TRBV7-2|few
CASSVSDPGVYNEQFF
TGTGCCAGCAGCGTCTCGGACCCCGGGGTCTACAATGAGCAGTTCTTC
>NA|TRBJ1-1|TRBV18|few
CASSPDSMNTEAFF
TGTGCCAGCTCCCCTGACAGTATGAACACTGAAGCTTTCTTT
>TRBD2|TRBJ2-3|TRBV28|NA
CASSSAASGTLADTQYF
TGTGCCAGCAGCTCGGCGGCTAGCGGGACGCTCGCAGATACGCAGTATTTT
>TRBD1|TRBJ2-7|TRBV6-1|NA
CASTPRTGGYEQYF
TGTGCCAGCACCCCTCGGACAGGGGGCTACGAGCAGTACTTC
>NA|TRBJ2-5|TRBV7-2|NA
CASSLGYQETQYF
TGTGCCAGCAGCTTGGGCTACCAAGAGACCCAGTACTTC
>TRBD1|TRBJ2-1|TRBV7-9|few
CASSSGGTGVGEQFF
TGTGCCAGCAGCTCCGGTGGGACAGGGGTTGGTGAGCAGTTCTTC
>NA|TRBJ2-7|TRBV5-1|NA
CASRSGSSYEQYF
TGCGCCAGCAGGTCGGGTAGCTCCTACGAGCAGTACTTC
>NA|TRBJ1-1|TRBV28|NA
CASSLERFEAFF
TGTGCCAGCAGTTTAGAGCGATTTGAAGCTTTCTTT
>TRBD2|TRBJ2-1|TRBV13|few
CASSLGMASGYNEQFF
TGTGCCAGCAGCTTAGGAATGGCTAGCGGTTACAATGAGCAGTTCTTC
>TRBD1|TRBJ2-1|TRBV28|few
CASSSSWDRFLIGQFF
TGTGCCAGCAGTTCATCCTGGGACAGGTTCCTGATTGGGCAGTTCTTC
>NA|TRBJ2-1|TRBV4-3|NA
CASSPNPGGTSYNEQFF
TGCGCCAGCAGCCCGAACCCCGGCGGAACCTCCTACAATGAGCAGTTCTTC
>TRBD1|TRBJ2-1|TRBV5-1|NA
CASSLGQGANNEQFF
TGCGCCAGCAGCTTGGGACAGGGGGCCAACAATGAGCAGTTCTTC
>TRBD2|TRBJ2-1|TRBV6-5|few
CASSLRSGSAHEQFF
TGTGCCAGCAGTTTACGTAGCGGGAGTGCGCACGAGCAGTTCTTC
>NA|TRBJ2-4|TRBV6-5|NA
CASSWAGPTKNIQYF
TGTGCCAGCAGTTGGGCTGGCCCCACCAAAAACATTCAGTACTTC
>NA|TRBJ2-5|TRBV19|few
CASSIVAGQRTQYF
TGTGCCAGTAGTATAGTGGCGGGCCAAAGGACCCAGTACTTC
>NA|TRBJ1-2|TRBV7-9|NA
CASSLDREGYTF
TGTGCCAGCAGCTTAGACAGAGAAGGCTACACCTTC
>TRBD2|TRBJ2-1|TRBV5-1|few
CASSLGLTSGRDEQFF
TGCGCCAGCAGCTTAGGCCTGACTAGCGGGAGAGATGAGCAGTTCTTC
>NA|TRBJ2-7|TRBV18|few
CASSPWGQGSPGEQYF
TGTGCCAGCTCACCTTGGGGCCAGGGGTCCCCCGGCGAGCAGTACTTC
>NA|TRBJ2-1|TRBV7-9|few
CASSLAGSSYNEQFF
TGTGCCAGCAGCTTAGCCGGGAGCTCCTACAATGAGCAGTTCTTC
>NA|TRBJ2-1|TRBV13|NA
CASSEELGSNEQFF
TGTGCCAGCAGCGAAGAATTGGGGAGCAATGAGCAGTTCTTC
>NA|TRBJ2-7|TRBV28|NA
CASRNMGGTADYEQYF
TGTGCCAGCAGGAATATGGGCGGGACAGCGGACTACGAGCAGTACTTC
>TRBD2|TRBJ2-3|TRBV29-1|NA
CSVEVTSVEDTQYF
TGCAGCGTTGAAGTGACTAGCGTGGAAGATACGCAGTATTTT
>NA|TRBJ1-4|TRBV30|NA
CAGLGGPNEKLFF
TGTGCCGGCCTGGGGGGGCCAAATGAAAAACTGTTTTTT
>TRBD2|TRBJ2-7|TRBV7-3|once
CASSPGTSGAGYEQYF
TGTGCCAGCAGCCCAGGGACTAGCGGGGCCGGGTACGAGCAGTACTTC
>TRBD2|TRBJ2-1|TRBV2|few
CASIGAGTSNEQFF
TGTGCCAGCATCGGAGCGGGAACTTCCAATGAGCAGTTCTTC
>TRBD1|TRBJ2-1|TRBV9|NA
CASSVSGTGYNEQFF
TGTGCCAGCAGCGTATCCGGGACAGGGTACAATGAGCAGTTCTTC
>TRBD1|TRBJ2-5|TRBV28|NA
CASSLGQGTRETQYF
TGTGCCAGCAGCCTAGGACAGGGGACAAGAGAGACCCAGTACTTC
>TRBD2|TRBJ2-1|TRBV5-4|few
CASSLGASGSSYNEQFF
TGTGCCAGCAGCTTGGGCGCTAGCGGCTCCTCCTACAATGAGCAGTTCTTC
>TRBD2|TRBJ2-5|TRBV7-2|few
CASSRTGLAGVETQYF
TGTGCCAGCAGCCGAACGGGACTAGCGGGAGTTGAGACCCAGTACTTC
>TRBD2|TRBJ2-1|TRBV5-4|few
CASSLSLADYNEQFF
TGTGCCAGCAGCTTGAGTCTAGCGGATTACAATGAGCAGTTCTTC
>NA|TRBJ2-5|TRBV5-6|few
CASSLGTEHPTQYF
TGTGCCAGCAGCTTGGGGACAGAGCACCCAACCCAGTACTTC
>NA|TRBJ1-4|TRBV7-9|few
CASSLNDGGGKLFF
TGTGCCAGCAGCTTGAATGACGGGGGTGGAAAACTGTTTTTT
>NA|TRBJ1-2|TRBV28|NA
CASSLAHLQGYTF
TGTGCCAGCAGTTTAGCACATTTGCAAGGCTACACCTTC
>NA|TRBJ1-2|TRBV15|NA
CATSRAAPGEGYGYTF
TGTGCCACCAGCAGAGCGGCCCCAGGGGAGGGCTATGGCTACACCTTC
>TRBD1|TRBJ2-7|TRBV7-3|NA
CASSLGQGAGEQYF
TGTGCCAGCAGCCTTGGACAGGGGGCGGGGGAGCAGTACTTC
>TRBD2|TRBJ2-7|TRBV18|few
CASSMTSGYEQYF
TGTGCCAGCTCAATGACTAGCGGCTACGAGCAGTACTTC
>NA|TRBJ1-4|TRBV7-9|NA
CASSLAVTTNEKLFF
TGTGCCAGCAGCCTTGCGGTGACAACTAATGAAAAACTGTTTTTT